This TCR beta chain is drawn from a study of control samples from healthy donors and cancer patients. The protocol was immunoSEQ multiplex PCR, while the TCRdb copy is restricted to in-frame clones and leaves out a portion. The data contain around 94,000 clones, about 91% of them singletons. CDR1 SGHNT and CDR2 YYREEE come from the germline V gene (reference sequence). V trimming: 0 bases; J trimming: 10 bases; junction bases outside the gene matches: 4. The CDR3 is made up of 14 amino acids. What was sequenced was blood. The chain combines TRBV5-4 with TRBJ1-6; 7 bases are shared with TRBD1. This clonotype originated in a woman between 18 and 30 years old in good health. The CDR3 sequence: CASSLEGAGSPLHF. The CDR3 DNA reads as TGTGCCAGCAGCTTGGAGGGGGCCGGCTCACCCCTCCACTTT. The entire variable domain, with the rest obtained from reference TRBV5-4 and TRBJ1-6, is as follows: ETGVTQSPTHLIKTRGQQVTLRCSSQSGHNTVSWYQQALGQGPQFIFQYYREEENGRGNFPPRFSGLQFPNYSSELNVNALELDDSALYLCASSLEGAGSPLHFGNGTRLTVT.